This T cell receptor (beta chain) originates from a study of blood T cell repertoires in COVID-19. The trim removed 4 bases at V and 10 bases at J, leaving 15 bases unmatched. CDR1 is MRHNA and CDR2 is SNTAGT in the germline V gene. The CDR3 runs to 16 residues. The assay was immunoSEQ multiplex PCR, and TCRdb's table has in-frame clones only and misses some. Found here are about 68,000 clones, over 75% of them singletons; the top ten hold around 2%. The chain uses TRBV6-4 and TRBJ2-1, with 8 bases matching TRBD2. Sequencing input: peripheral blood. The sequence derives from a human donor in a cohort sampled during active COVID-19. This chain's CDR3 is CASSGRQRGLPTEQFF. The CDR3 coding sequence is TGTGCCAGCAGTGGCCGCCAGCGGGGGCTACCAACAGAGCAGTTCTTC.